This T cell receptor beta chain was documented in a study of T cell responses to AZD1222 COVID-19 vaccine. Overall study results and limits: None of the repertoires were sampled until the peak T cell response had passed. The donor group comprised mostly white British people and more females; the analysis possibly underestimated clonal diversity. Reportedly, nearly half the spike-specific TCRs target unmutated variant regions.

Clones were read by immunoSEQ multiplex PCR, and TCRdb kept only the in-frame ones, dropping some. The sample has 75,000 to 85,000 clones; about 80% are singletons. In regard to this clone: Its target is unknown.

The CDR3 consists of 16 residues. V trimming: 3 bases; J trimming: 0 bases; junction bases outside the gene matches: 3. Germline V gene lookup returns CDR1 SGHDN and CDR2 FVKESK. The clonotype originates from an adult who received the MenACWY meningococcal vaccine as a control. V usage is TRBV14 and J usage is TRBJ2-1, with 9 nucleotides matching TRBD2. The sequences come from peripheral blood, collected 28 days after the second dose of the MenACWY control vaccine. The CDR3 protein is CASSHLSGSSYNEQFF. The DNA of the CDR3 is TGTGCCAGCAGCCATCTTAGCGGGAGCTCCTACAATGAGCAGTTCTTC.